This T cell receptor (beta chain) was identified in a study of blood T cell repertoires in COVID-19. Study background: Collection of acute and convalescent COVID-19 samples took place in the United States, Italy and Spain.

Individuals aged about 18 to 89 years were recruited from about two dozen US areas. Assignment of participants to cohorts was predicated upon participant-reported clinical history. Exposed study participants had met a COVID-19 case within 2 weeks before entry. The method was immunoSEQ multiplex PCR; TCRdb's version includes in-frame clones alone and lacks a portion of them. This sample carries roughly 400,000 clones, roughly nine tenths of them seen once, and the ten largest clones take roughly 0.9%. Specimen: PBMCs or T cells enriched from blood (not recorded which). This TCR came from a middle-aged woman who had been exposed to COVID-19.

CDR3 sequence reads: CAWGPGGYTF. The CDR3, as DNA: TGTGCCTGGGGACCGGGTGGCTACACCTTC. The genes are TRBV30 and TRBJ1-2; D unclear. The CDR3 extends over 10 amino acids. Germline V gene sequence: CDR1 GTSNPN, CDR2 SVGIG (reference sequence). Trimming removed 5 bases from V and 7 bases from J, with 8 bases in between. Based on the CDR3 plus reference TRBV30 and TRBJ1-2, the full variable domain is SQTIHQWPATLVQPVGSPLSLECTVEGTSNPNLYWYRQAAGRGLQLLFYSVGIGQISSEVPQNLSASRPQDRQFILSSKKLLLSDSGFYLCAWGPGGYTFGSGTRLTVV.